The next 29 T cell receptor beta chains were all read from a single sample in a study of molecular identifiers for immune sequencing clone quantification. TCRdb recomputed calls from the PCR reads with MiXCR, one row per CDR3 protein. The sample carries about 86,000 distinct CDR3 sequences, about 23% recorded once. Sequencing input: naive CD8+ T cells from blood, with Jurkat cell RNA spiked in. Subset of the sample: FACS-sorted CD8+CD4-CCR7+CD45RA+ naive T cells. Source of these receptors: a human donor in good health. Some libraries in this study had Jurkat cell RNA spiked in.

In the case of this clonotype: A much larger clone differs from this one at a single base, so this may be a read error. V usage is TRBV11-2 and J usage is TRBJ2-4, with TRBD2 as a possible D gene (5 bases). CDR3 length equals 16 residues. V dropped 5 bases and J dropped 5 bases, with 19 bases sitting between them. Germline CDR1 is SGHAT and CDR2 is FQNNGV. Written as DNA, the CDR3 is TGTGCCAGCAGCCCTAGACTCAGCCAGGAGGAAAACATTCAGTACTTC. Its translation is CASSPRLSQEENIQYF.

Only a few counts were recorded for this clonotype. The rearrangement links TRBV6-2 or TRBV6-3 to TRBJ2-3, with D tentatively TRBD2 (5 bases). Looked up from germline, CDR1 is MNHEY and CDR2 is SVGEGT. This CDR3 is 17 amino acids long. V was trimmed by 0 bases and J by 4 bases, leaving 17 bases between them. The CDR3 sequence: CASSYSHEEVEPDTQYF. In DNA, the CDR3 is TGTGCCAGCAGTTACTCCCATGAGGAGGTGGAACCAGATACGCAGTATTTT.

In its sample, this clonotype was seen a few times. The genes are TRBV6-6 and TRBJ1-3; no firm D call. The CDR3 is made up of 13 amino acids. V was trimmed by 0 bases and J by 8 bases, leaving 8 bases between them. Germline V lookup: CDR1 MNHNY, CDR2 SVGAGI (reference sequence). The DNA of the CDR3 is TGTGCCAGCAGTTACTCGGGTCCGGACACCATATATTTT. Protein: CASSYSGPDTIYF.

Ten or more counts support this clonotype. The chain has TRBV14 and TRBJ2-5; 8 nucleotides match TRBD1. This CDR3 region has 14 residues. CDR1 is SGHDN, CDR2 FVKESK, per germline. J gave up 4 bases and V 4 bases, and 5 bases lay outside the gene matches. CDR3 region: CASSPTRGRETQYF. The CDR3 nucleotides read TGTGCCAGCAGCCCTACCAGGGGGCGAGAGACCCAGTACTTC.

This clonotype has a handful of counts. V gene TRBV6-5 combines with J gene TRBJ2-5; TRBD2 matches 7 bases. Germline CDR1 and CDR2: MNHEY and SVGAGI. V dropped 2 bases and J dropped 2; count of bases not matched to a gene: 8. The CDR3 consists of 16 residues. The CDR3 coding sequence is TGTGCCAGCAGTTACGACGGGACTACATTACAAGAGACCCAGTACTTC. It translates to CASSYDGTTLQETQYF.

This clonotype was counted many times. The chain combines TRBV7-9 with TRBJ1-1; perhaps TRBD1 as D (6 bases). Germline-derived CDR1 and CDR2 are SEHNR and FQNEAQ (reference sequence). V lost 4 bases and J lost 2, with 14 bases in between. The CDR3 is 15 residues long. The CDR3 loop is CASSSRDNINTEAFF. In DNA, the CDR3 is TGTGCCAGCAGCTCCCGGGACAATATTAACACTGAAGCTTTCTTT.

The chain employs TRBV27 and TRBJ1-6; 9 bases line up with TRBD1. This CDR3 region has 14 residues. Germline V gene sequence: CDR1 MNHEY, CDR2 SMNVEV (reference sequence). Germline trimming cut 9 bases from V and 7 bases from J; bases unmatched to any gene: 7. This chain's CDR3 is CASNTGTGNSPLHF. The CDR3 DNA reads as TGTGCCAGTAATACGGGGACAGGGAATTCACCCCTCCACTTT.

This clonotype was detected ten times or more. CDR3 nucleotide sequence: TGTGCCAGCACCACGGTAGGAAGCGGTAACAATGAGCAGTTCTTC. It translates to CASTTVGSGNNEQFF. The chain couples TRBV12-3 or TRBV12-4 to TRBJ2-1, with D perhaps matching TRBD2 (5 bases). The CDR3 runs 15 residues. V was pared by 7 bases and J by 5 bases, with 18 bases between.

V and J are TRBV27 and TRBJ1-1; the D gene is possibly TRBD1 (6 bases). CDR1 and CDR2 (germline): MNHEY, SMNVEV (reference sequence). Between the trimmed V and J ends, which lost 1 base and 3 bases, there was a span of 9 bases. The length of the CDR3 is 14 residues. The CDR3 sequence is CASSLWAGDTEAFF. The CDR3 coding sequence is TGTGCCAGCAGTTTATGGGCAGGGGACACTGAAGCTTTCTTT.

A remark on this clonotype: An end of the junction does not agree with germline; a read error may underlie this. The chain couples TRBV5-3 to TRBJ2-3; D ambiguous. TRBV5-3 is an open reading frame whose function is uncertain. This CDR3 is built from 14 residues. The DNA of the CDR3 is TGTGCCAGCAGCTTAGTCGTTGGCACAGATACGCAGTATTTT. Protein: CASSLVVGTDTQYF.

This clonotype was seen once. A much more abundant neighbour one base away suggests this may be a read error. The chain combines TRBV20-1 with TRBJ2-3; 8 bases line up with TRBD1. The V and J ends lost 2 bases and 5 bases, in that order; junction bases with no gene match: 18. CDR1 and CDR2 from the germline V gene are DFQATT and SNEGSKA (reference sequence). This CDR3 contains 18 residues. CDR3 sequence (DNA): TGCAGTGCTAGATTCCCGGGACAGGACAGGAGGGCCCTAGATACGCAGTATTTT. Its translation: CSARFPGQDRRALDTQYF.

Many counts were recorded for this clonotype. This chain uses TRBV6-5 with TRBJ2-4, with 8 bases matching TRBD1. J gave up 7 bases and V 5 bases, and 4 bases lay outside the gene matches. Germline CDR1 is MNHEY and CDR2 is SVGAGI. The CDR3 extends over 13 amino acids. The CDR3: CASSLDRENIQYF. The CDR3 nucleotides read TGTGCCAGCAGTCTGGACAGGGAGAACATTCAGTACTTC.

This clonotype was observed many times. This chain joins TRBV4-2 and TRBJ2-1; D remains ambiguous. With 0 bases removed from V and 2 bases from J, the gap between germline ends came to 11 bases. The CDR3 is 16 amino acids. Germline CDR1 LGHNA, CDR2 YNFKEQ. CDR3 DNA sequence: TGTGCCAGCAGCCAAGACCCGCCCGAAGCCTACAATGAGCAGTTCTTC. Translation: CASSQDPPEAYNEQFF.

To note about this clonotype: One junction end disagrees with the germline gene, perhaps due to a read error. The rearrangement uses TRBV30 and TRBJ2-7; no clear D gene. Germline loops: CDR1 GTSNPN, CDR2 SVGIG (reference sequence). The CDR3 extends over 13 amino acids. The CDR3 loop reads CAWSYSSSYEQHF. In DNA form, the CDR3 reads TGTGCCTGGAGTTACAGCAGCTCCTACGAGCAGCACTTC.

This clonotype was seen repeatedly, ten times or more. The CDR3, as DNA: TGTGCCAGCACCGTGACACCCGGGACAGGGTCGGACGGGGAGCTGTTTTTT. It translates to CASTVTPGTGSDGELFF. V gene TRBV7-9 combines with J gene TRBJ2-2; TRBD1 aligns across 9 bases. Unmatched junction bases numbered 16, after V lost 7 bases and J lost 7 bases. The CDR3 contains 17 residues. Germline lookup yields CDR1 SEHNR and CDR2 FQNEAQ (reference sequence).

Points on this clonotype: Likely a read error: the CDR3 ends without its conserved phenylalanine or tryptophan. This chain connects TRBV19 to TRBJ2-3; D gene unclear. CDR3 length: 15 amino acids. Trimming stripped 5 bases from V and 1 base from J, with 13 bases between. CDR1 is LNHDA and CDR2 is SQIVND in the germline V gene (reference sequence). The chain's CDR3 is CASSASGLRTDTQYL. CDR3 coding DNA: TGTGCCAGTAGTGCGTCAGGTCTTCGCACAGATACGCAGTATCTT.

This clonotype was observed a few times. V gene TRBV11-2 combines with J gene TRBJ2-1; either TRBD1 or TRBD2 may fit D (5 bases each). This CDR3 region has 15 residues. Germline V gene lookup returns CDR1 SGHAT and CDR2 FQNNGV. V was clipped by 1 base and J by 8 bases, with 15 bases between them. CDR3 DNA sequence: TGTGCCAGCAGCTTAGGACCGGGGCTTCGCGATGAGCAGTTCTTC. Residues: CASSLGPGLRDEQFF.

With respect to this clonotype: A much bigger clone sits one base away, suggesting this may be a read error. The genes are TRBV7-9 and TRBJ1-5; the D gene is possibly TRBD1 (5 bases). Germline CDR1 and CDR2: SEHNR and FQNEAQ (reference sequence). The CDR3 runs 15 residues. Trimming left V 7 bases short and J 0 bases short, with 13 bases between. The CDR3 sequence: CASNFGHNSNQPQHF. The CDR3 DNA sequence: TGTGCCAGCAACTTCGGACATAATAGCAATCAGCCCCAGCATTTT.

There are a few counts of this clonotype. The chain has TRBV6-2 or TRBV6-3 and TRBJ2-1; 9 nucleotides match TRBD1. This CDR3 contains 14 residues. With V trimmed by 4 bases and J by 6 bases, 4 bases remained unmatched. Germline V gene data show CDR1 as MNHEY and CDR2 as SVGEGT. The CDR3 protein is CASSWGQGGNEQFF. The CDR3 bases are TGTGCCAGCAGTTGGGGACAGGGTGGCAATGAGCAGTTCTTC.

This clonotype was counted many times. The chain joins TRBV6-4 to TRBJ2-3; TRBD2 matches 8 bases. V lost 5 bases to trimming and J lost 6 bases; unmatched junction nucleotides: 10. CDR3 size: 15 residues. The germline V gene has CDR1 MRHNA and CDR2 SNTAGT. CDR3 loop: CASSPEGLAMDTQYF. CDR3 DNA sequence: TGTGCCAGCAGTCCCGAAGGACTAGCAATGGATACGCAGTATTTT.

This sequence joins TRBV19 and TRBJ2-1; 8 positions match TRBD2. Germline-derived CDR1 and CDR2 are LNHDA and SQIVND (reference sequence). V trimming: 10 bases; J trimming: 2 bases; junction bases outside the gene matches: 7. This CDR3 region has 14 residues. CDR3 nucleotides: TGTGCCACTGTCGCGGGGGGCACCTACAATGAGCAGTTCTTC. Its translation is CATVAGGTYNEQFF.

This clonotype has at least ten counts. The genes are TRBV5-1 and TRBJ1-6, with 10 positions matching TRBD1. The V and J ends lost 2 bases and 7 bases, in that order; junction bases with no gene match: 6. This CDR3 contains 16 residues. Germline-derived CDR1 and CDR2 are SGHRS and YFSETQ. This CDR3 reads CASSLFDRGPNSPLHF. The CDR3 DNA reads TGCGCCAGCAGCTTATTCGACAGGGGGCCAAATTCACCCCTCCACTTT.

There are a few counts of this clonotype. The chain recombines TRBV15 with TRBJ2-1; 13 bases agree with TRBD2. CDR1 is LNHNV and CDR2 is YYDKDF in the germline V gene (reference sequence). The CDR3 has 15 amino acids. The V gene end was trimmed by 5 bases and the J gene end by 8 bases; junction bases not matched to a gene: 6. The chain's CDR3 is CATSGGLAGLDEQFF. CDR3 coding DNA: TGTGCCACCAGCGGGGGACTAGCGGGATTGGATGAGCAGTTCTTC.

The table lists this clonotype with many counts. V usage is TRBV19 and J usage is TRBJ2-7, with TRBD1 matching over 9 bases. Germline V lookup: CDR1 LNHDA, CDR2 SQIVND (reference sequence). CDR3 length: 14 residues. The J segment lost 5 bases and the V segment lost 7 bases, leaving 9 bases of the junction unmatched. Here the CDR3 reads CASTERTGVNEQYF. The CDR3 DNA reads TGTGCCAGTACCGAACGGACAGGGGTAAACGAGCAGTACTTC.

This clonotype was counted a few times. The chain has TRBV4-1 and TRBJ2-3; 13 nucleotides agree with TRBD2. The CDR3 covers 16 residues. Germline V gene lookup returns CDR1 MGHRA and CDR2 YSYEKL. The V segment lost 0 bases and the J segment 5 bases; nucleotides outside the gene matches: 2. In DNA form, the CDR3 reads TGCGCCAGCAGCCAAGAAGGGACTAGCGGGATAGATACGCAGTATTTT. As protein: CASSQEGTSGIDTQYF.

This clonotype has a handful of counts. The rearrangement joins TRBV19 to TRBJ1-1, with a tentative D call TRBD1 (5 bases). Germline values: CDR1 LNHDA, CDR2 SQIVND (reference sequence). V was pared by 3 bases and J by 2 bases, with 16 bases between. This CDR3 spans 16 amino acids. CDR3 coding DNA: TGTGCCAGTAGTATTTATCTGGGGGGTGACAACACTGAAGCTTTCTTT. This encodes CASSIYLGGDNTEAFF.

The CDR3 DNA reads TGTGCCAGCAGCTCACCGGGACTAGCTGACAATGAGCAGTTCTTC. It translates to CASSSPGLADNEQFF. This rearrangement joins TRBV7-9 to TRBJ2-1; TRBD2 aligns across 9 bases. The germline V gene encodes CDR1 SEHNR and CDR2 FQNEAQ (reference sequence). V shed 4 bases, J shed 5 bases, and the junction held 6 bases outside the gene matches. The CDR3 consists of 15 residues. The full variable domain, with the rest looked up from reference TRBV7-9 and TRBJ2-1, is DTGVSQNPRHKITKRGQNVTFRCDPISEHNRLYWYRQTLGQGPEFLTYFQNEAQLEKSRLLSDRFSAERPKGSFSTLEIQRTEQGDSAMYLCASSSPGLADNEQFFGPGTRLTVL.

V is TRBV7-9 and J is TRBJ2-5; perhaps TRBD1 as D (5 bases). Trimming pared 2 bases from V and 1 base from J, leaving 14 bases between. This CDR3 has 16 amino acids. The germline V gene has CDR1 SEHNR and CDR2 FQNEAQ (reference sequence). The chain's CDR3 is CASSLWALQGQETQYF. The CDR3 DNA sequence: TGTGCCAGCAGCTTATGGGCTCTGCAGGGCCAAGAGACCCAGTACTTC.

The chain carries TRBV7-2 and TRBJ2-3; TRBD2 matches 10 bases. J gave up 6 bases and V 5 bases, and 5 bases lay outside the gene matches. The V gene's germline CDR1 is SGHTA and CDR2 FQGNSA. The CDR3 is 14 amino acids. The chain's CDR3 is CASSLGLAVDTQYF. CDR3 bases: TGTGCCAGCAGCCTCGGACTAGCGGTGGATACGCAGTATTTT.